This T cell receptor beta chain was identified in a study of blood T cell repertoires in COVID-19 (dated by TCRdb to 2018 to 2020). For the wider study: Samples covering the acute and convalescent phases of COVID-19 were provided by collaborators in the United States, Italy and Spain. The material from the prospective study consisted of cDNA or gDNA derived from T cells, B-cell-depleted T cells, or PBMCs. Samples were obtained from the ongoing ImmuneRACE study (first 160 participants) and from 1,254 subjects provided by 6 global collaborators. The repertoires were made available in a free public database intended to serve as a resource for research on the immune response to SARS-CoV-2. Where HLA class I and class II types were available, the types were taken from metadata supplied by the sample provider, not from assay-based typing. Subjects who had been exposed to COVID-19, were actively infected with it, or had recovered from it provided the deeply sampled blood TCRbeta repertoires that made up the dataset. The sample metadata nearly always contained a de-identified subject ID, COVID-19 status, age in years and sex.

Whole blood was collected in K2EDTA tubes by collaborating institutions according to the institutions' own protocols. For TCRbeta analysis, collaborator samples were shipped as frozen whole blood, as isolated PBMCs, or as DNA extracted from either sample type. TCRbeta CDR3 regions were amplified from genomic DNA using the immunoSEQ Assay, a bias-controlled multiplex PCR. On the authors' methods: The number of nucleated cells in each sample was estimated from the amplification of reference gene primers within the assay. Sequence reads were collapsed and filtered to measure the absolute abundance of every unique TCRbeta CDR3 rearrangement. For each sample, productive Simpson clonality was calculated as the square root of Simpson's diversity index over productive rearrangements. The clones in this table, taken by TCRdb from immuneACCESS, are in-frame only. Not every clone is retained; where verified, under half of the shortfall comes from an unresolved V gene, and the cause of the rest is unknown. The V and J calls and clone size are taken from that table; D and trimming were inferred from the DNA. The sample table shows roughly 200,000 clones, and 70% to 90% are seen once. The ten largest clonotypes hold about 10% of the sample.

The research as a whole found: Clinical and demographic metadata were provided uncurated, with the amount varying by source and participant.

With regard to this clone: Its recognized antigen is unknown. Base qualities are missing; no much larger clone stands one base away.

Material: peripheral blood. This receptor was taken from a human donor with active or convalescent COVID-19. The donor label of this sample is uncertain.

This receptor has the CDR3 CASNNEGEGTEAFF. The sequenced DNA: TGTGCCAGCAATAACGAGGGAGAGGGCACTGAAGCTTTCTTT. This sequence uses TRBV6-6 and TRBJ1-1, with the identity of the D gene unclear. The CDR3 spans 14 residues, from the cysteine through the phenylalanine. The DNA shown is the 42-base CDR3, in frame from base 1. V is cut by 7 bases and J by 4 bases, and the space between the germline ends is 16 bases. Sequences MNHNY (CDR1) and SVGAGI (CDR2) are obtained from the germline V gene (reference sequence).